The T cell receptor (beta chain) under discussion was sequenced for a study of control samples from healthy donors and cancer patients. CDR3 length: 15 amino acids. V dropped 6 bases and J dropped 5; count of bases not matched to a gene: 9. Germline loops: CDR1 SNHLY, CDR2 FYNNEI. Repertoires were generated with immunoSEQ multiplex PCR, while TCRdb's copy carries only in-frame clones and drops some. The sample lists some 130,000 clones, about 92% occurring once. This sequence was found in a man aged 50-59 years with head and neck cancer. Sequencing was carried out using PBMCs. This chain uses TRBV2 with TRBJ2-3; 9 nucleotides match TRBD1. In DNA, the CDR3 is TGTGCCAGCAGGCAGGACAGGGGCGGGGGAGATACGCAGTATTTT. Translation: CASRQDRGGGDTQYF.